This T cell receptor beta chain was sequenced for a study of blood T cell repertoires in COVID-19. Study-wide context: Donors in the United States, Italy and Spain gave samples during acute or convalescent COVID-19. Nucleic acid was either cDNA or gDNA, and it came from T cells, B-cell-depleted T cells, or PBMCs.

Profiled with immunoSEQ multiplex PCR; TCRdb holds only in-frame clones, not every one. This table has fewer than 85,000 clones, 88% appearing once. Unmatched junction bases numbered 8, after V lost 1 base and J lost 3 bases. The length of the CDR3 is 17 residues. The V gene's germline CDR1 is SGHDN and CDR2 FVKESK. This sequence was found in a human donor in a cohort sampled during active COVID-19. The sequencing sample was made of peripheral blood. The genes are TRBV14 and TRBJ2-3, with 9 nucleotides matching TRBD2. CDR3 in DNA: TGTGCCAGCAGCCAAGTTCGGGGGACTAGCTCAACAGATACGCAGTATTTT. Translating gives CASSQVRGTSSTDTQYF.